The rows below give T cell receptor beta chains drawn from one sample of a study of T-cell memory formation after mild COVID-19. From the 5' RACE reads, TCRdb called clonotypes with MiXCR, one entry per CDR3 protein. Here the sample spans 550,000 to 600,000 distinct CDR3 sequences, about 20% being singletons. The sample comprised PBMCs or a T cell subset sorted from them (not recorded which). Receptor source: an adult woman who had mild COVID-19 (a few samples of this study predate the infection). Cell type and time point are not known. Both conserved end residues are part of each CDR3. Fields, in order: J gene, clone size, D gene, V gene, CDR3 protein, CDR3 DNA. A D gene is named only where the DNA matches it firmly. Rows may omit the clone size; those that give it use once, few, many or a size class.

>TRBJ2-1|NA|NA|TRBV7-2
CASSTRHGNEQFF
TGTGCCAGCAGCACCCGACACGGCAATGAGCAGTTCTTC
>TRBJ2-1|few|TRBD1|TRBV11-2
CASSPQGGQGYNEQFF
TGTGCCAGCAGCCCCCAAGGGGGACAGGGGTACAATGAGCAGTTCTTC
>TRBJ1-5|few|TRBD1|TRBV3-1
CASRIRRGFVGQPQHF
TGTGCCAGCAGGATTCGCAGGGGGTTTGTCGGTCAGCCCCAGCATTTT
>TRBJ1-2|NA|NA|TRBV3-1
CASSLSTANYGYTF
TGTGCCAGCAGCCTTTCGACAGCTAACTATGGCTACACCTTC
>TRBJ2-2|few|NA|TRBV3-1
CASSSQARATGELFF
TGTGCCAGCAGCTCCCAGGCCCGTGCCACCGGGGAGCTGTTTTTT
>TRBJ1-1|many|NA|TRBV12-3/TRBV12-4
CASSLQGGGNTEAFF
TGTGCCAGCAGTTTACAGGGCGGTGGGAACACTGAAGCTTTCTTT
>TRBJ2-3|NA|NA|TRBV29-1
CSVGRGTGRTDTQYF
TGCAGCGTTGGGCGAGGTACAGGGAGGACAGATACGCAGTATTTT
>TRBJ1-2|NA|TRBD1|TRBV27
CASSSFGTDHGYTF
TGTGCCAGCAGCTCATTCGGGACAGATCATGGCTACACCTTC
>TRBJ1-1|NA|NA|TRBV20-1
CSARDPGVYNTEAFF
TGCAGTGCTAGAGATCCGGGGGTTTATAACACTGAAGCTTTCTTT
>TRBJ2-3|NA|TRBD2|TRBV11-3
CASSARTSGEVATDTQYF
TGTGCCAGCAGCGCACGGACTAGCGGGGAGGTGGCGACAGATACGCAGTATTTT
>TRBJ2-1|NA|TRBD1|TRBV20-1
CSAWDSPGSYNEQFF
TGCAGTGCATGGGACAGTCCGGGCTCCTACAATGAGCAGTTCTTC
>TRBJ1-1|NA|NA|TRBV7-2
CASSLGVAEAFF
TGTGCCAGCAGCTTAGGGGTCGCTGAAGCTTTCTTT
>TRBJ2-1|NA|NA|TRBV13
CASSHALGSGFYNEQFF
TGTGCCAGCAGCCATGCCTTAGGTTCTGGCTTTTACAATGAGCAGTTCTTC
>TRBJ2-3|few|TRBD2|TRBV20-1
CSARWLAGGPWDTQYF
TGCAGTGCTAGATGGCTAGCGGGAGGGCCGTGGGATACGCAGTATTTT
>TRBJ2-2|NA|NA|TRBV6-2/TRBV6-3
CASKSRTSTGELFF
TGTGCCAGCAAGAGCCGAACGAGCACCGGGGAGCTGTTTTTT
>TRBJ2-5|many|NA|TRBV7-8
CASSLAGSETQYF
TGTGCCAGCAGCTTAGCCGGCTCCGAGACCCAGTACTTC
>TRBJ2-7|NA|TRBD1|TRBV2
CANSGTGYEQYF
TGTGCCAACTCCGGGACAGGGTACGAGCAGTACTTC
>TRBJ1-1|few|NA|TRBV14
CASSSASRNTEAFF
TGTGCCAGCAGCTCCGCCTCGAGGAACACTGAAGCTTTCTTT
>TRBJ2-7|NA|TRBD2|TRBV7-2
CASSHRLAGVGEQYF
TGTGCCAGCAGCCACCGACTAGCGGGAGTGGGCGAGCAGTACTTC
>TRBJ2-7|NA|NA|TRBV20-1
CSASKTRTADYEQYF
TGCAGTGCTAGTAAGACACGGACAGCCGACTACGAGCAGTACTTC
>TRBJ2-3|NA|TRBD1|TRBV7-3
CASSLGSQGASDTQYF
TGTGCCAGCAGCTTAGGTAGTCAGGGGGCATCAGATACGCAGTATTTT
>TRBJ2-5|NA|NA|TRBV12-3/TRBV12-4
CASRRREIETQYF
TGTGCCAGCAGACGCCGGGAAATAGAGACCCAGTACTTC
>TRBJ1-5|NA|NA|TRBV6-2/TRBV6-3
CASSYSTREGSLSNQPQHF
TGTGCCAGCAGTTACTCGACGAGGGAGGGGTCATTAAGCAATCAGCCCCAGCATTTT
>TRBJ2-3|few|NA|TRBV23-1
CASSAHTENTDTQYF
TGCGCCAGCAGTGCTCACACGGAAAACACAGATACGCAGTATTTT
>TRBJ2-1|NA|NA|TRBV7-9
CASSLTISEGYNEQFF
TGTGCCAGCAGCTTAACAATAAGCGAGGGGTACAATGAGCAGTTCTTC
>TRBJ2-1|few|TRBD2|TRBV7-2
CASSLGPSGAYNEQFF
TGTGCCAGCAGCTTAGGTCCTAGCGGCGCCTACAATGAGCAGTTCTTC
>TRBJ2-3|NA|NA|TRBV24-1
CATSDIPGGQANTDTQYF
TGTGCCACCAGTGACATTCCGGGGGGACAGGCCAACACAGATACGCAGTATTTT
>TRBJ1-1|few|NA|TRBV27
CASSFVSWDTEAFF
TGTGCCAGCAGTTTTGTGAGTTGGGACACTGAAGCTTTCTTT
>TRBJ2-6|NA|NA|TRBV18
CASSRTDSGANVLTF
TGTGCCAGCTCACGGACAGATTCTGGGGCCAACGTCCTGACTTTC
>TRBJ1-4|NA|NA|TRBV13
CASSFGGLSEKLFF
TGTGCCAGCAGCTTCGGGGGTTTAAGTGAAAAACTGTTTTTT